These T cell receptor beta chains were read from a single sample in a study of low-dose radiotherapy and immunotherapy resistance in tumors. TCRdb ran MiXCR on the reads and lists one entry per CDR3 protein. The sample lists 60,000 to 90,000 distinct CDR3 sequences, roughly 31% occurring once. This material consisted of PBMCs, taken before treatment. The origin of the receptors is a female donor with ovarian cancer. Both conserved end residues are trimmed from each CDR3. Clone size, where shown, is once, few, many, or a class for clones that have expanded.

cdr3_aa clone_size j_call v_call
ASSLDRTGGLVDTEAF . TRBJ1-1 TRBV7-9
ASSLRGSINNEQF many TRBJ2-1 TRBV7-8
ASSTDENTEAF many TRBJ1-1 TRBV27
AWSAPTGANYGYT . TRBJ1-2 TRBV30
ASSFPSVGQGGNTIY . TRBJ1-3 TRBV12-3/TRBV12-4
ASSSGPGGTYNEQF many TRBJ2-1 TRBV11-3
AWSARILAGGAGELF many TRBJ2-2 TRBV30
ASTLLGRLQETQY many TRBJ2-5 TRBV6-2/TRBV6-3
ASSMVGRSVGYT many TRBJ1-2 TRBV19
ASRLAGGSSYEQY many TRBJ2-7 TRBV19
ASSQGGAKGNEQF . TRBJ2-1 TRBV5-1
ASSPRLMTYEQY . TRBJ2-7 TRBV11-2
ASSSTDLASGQKGGSYNEQF many TRBJ2-1 TRBV7-9
AWSPASGSFNEQF many TRBJ2-1 TRBV30
SARDGRGGVSQEQY many TRBJ2-7 TRBV20-1
ASSTRTSGGSFVTQY many TRBJ2-5 TRBV7-2
ASSLATGGRETQY many TRBJ2-5 TRBV7-8
ASSGASGWWYNEQF . TRBJ2-1 TRBV6-2/TRBV6-3
ASSRATVGSYGYT . TRBJ1-2 TRBV5-3
SASAGGLREQY many TRBJ2-7 TRBV20-1
ASSPPGLAGAGELF many TRBJ2-2 TRBV6-2/TRBV6-3
ASSPRQGGSSEQY many TRBJ2-7 TRBV18
ASRLLRVLTGELF many TRBJ2-2 TRBV28
ASSQGRGRIEAF many TRBJ1-1 TRBV3-1
ASSLNGRENYGYT . TRBJ1-2 TRBV28
ASYPVMGQENYEQY few TRBJ2-7 TRBV28
ASSEDGGANVLT . TRBJ2-6 TRBV5-1
ASTPGAGELFF . TRBJ2-2 TRBV2
ASSLTSGSAH few TRBJ2-3 TRBV11-2
ASSSRPNEQY . TRBJ2-7 TRBV28
ASSVEPKGFDSPLH . TRBJ1-6 TRBV9
ASSQGQAGGIIIQETQY many TRBJ2-5 TRBV3-1
ASSLVEKTKQGHKQY . TRBJ2-7 TRBV7-8
ATISEGNLGKLF many TRBJ1-4 TRBV28
ASSIIYLASGSHEQY many TRBJ2-7 TRBV19
AWSADRGSNQPQH . TRBJ1-5 TRBV30
AISEYRWEQY many TRBJ2-7 TRBV10-3
SGLQGLNYGYT . TRBJ1-2 TRBV29-1
ASSLSPGLASNEQF many TRBJ2-1 TRBV6-6
ASSVGPGQSDTQY many TRBJ2-3 TRBV9
ASSQGTLGTNTIY few TRBJ1-3 TRBV4-1